This T cell receptor (beta chain) was profiled in a study of shared clonotypes between healthy human individuals. This table comes from immunoSEQ multiplex PCR, and its TCRdb copy is limited to in-frame clones, with some not included. The table includes about 600,000 clones, less than 98% detected once. The CDR3 has 17 residues. Per germline, CDR1 MGHRA and CDR2 YSYEKL. The germline V and J ends were trimmed by 1 base and 5 bases, with 21 bases remaining between them. This receptor was taken from a woman in her twenties or thirties in good health. The sample consisted of naive CD4+ T cells sorted from blood. Subset given: CD45RA+ positively selected. The chain recombines TRBV4-1 with TRBJ2-7; D call uncertain. The CDR3 DNA reads as TGCGCCAGCAGCCAAGGCGTGTTCTCCGGGCAGACAAACGAGCAGTACTTC. Its protein product is CASSQGVFSGQTNEQYF.